The TCR beta chain under discussion was sequenced for a study of T cells in Graves' hyperthyroidism and ophthalmopathy. RNA transcripts served as the template for amplifying TCR beta CDR3 regions. TCR CDR3 regions were first amplified by RT-PCR with HTBI primers. TCRdb analysed the multiplex PCR reads with MiXCR anew, one entry per CDR3 protein. Counted here are fewer than 450,000 distinct CDR3 sequences, around 15% occurring once; the ten biggest clones make up roughly 19%. This clonotype was observed at least ten times. The length of the CDR3 is 14 residues. The trim removed 5 bases at V and 2 bases at J, leaving 6 bases unmatched.

The chain recombines TRBV12-3 or TRBV12-4 with TRBJ2-7; TRBD2 aligns across 7 bases. Sequencing was carried out using blood. This sequence was found in a woman aged 60-75 years with Graves' ophthalmopathy. The CDR3 sequence: CASSGWGGTYEQYF. The CDR3 nucleotides are TGTGCCAGCAGTGGATGGGGGGGGACCTACGAGCAGTACTTC.